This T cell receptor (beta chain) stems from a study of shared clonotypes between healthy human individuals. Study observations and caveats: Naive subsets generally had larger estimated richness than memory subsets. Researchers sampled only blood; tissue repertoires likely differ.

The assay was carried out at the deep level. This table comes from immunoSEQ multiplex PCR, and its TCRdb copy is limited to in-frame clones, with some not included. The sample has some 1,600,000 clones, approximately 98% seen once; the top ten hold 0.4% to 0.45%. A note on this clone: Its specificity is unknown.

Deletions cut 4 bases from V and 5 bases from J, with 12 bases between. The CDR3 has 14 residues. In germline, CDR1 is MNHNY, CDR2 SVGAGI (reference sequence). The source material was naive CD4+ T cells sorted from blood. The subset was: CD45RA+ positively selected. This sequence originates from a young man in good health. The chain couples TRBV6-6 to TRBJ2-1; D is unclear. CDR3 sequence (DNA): TGTGCCAGCAGTTTACAGCGTCAGAACAATGAGCAGTTCTTC. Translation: CASSLQRQNNEQFF.